This TCR beta chain was profiled in a study of CD8+ T cells in alopecia areata. Treatment given: oral pan-JAK inhibitor, 5-10 mg twice daily. The authors sorted CD4+ and CD8+ T cells from PBMCs. Study conclusions and caveats: Many expanded lesional clones persisted in scalp and blood during tofacitinib treatment.

Sequencing templates came from extracted RNA that was reverse transcribed into cDNA. TCRdb's copy holds only in-frame clones and misses some; the assay was immunoSEQ multiplex PCR. The data contain 180,000 or so clones, approximately 50% of them singletons. This clone has more than one count but fewer than ten. Its antigen is not identified. The CDR3 sequence is 14 residues long. Trimming took off 4 bases at V and 2 bases at J, with 15 bases between the two ends. CDR1 is SQVTM, CDR2 ANQGSEA, per germline. The clonotype was recovered from a human donor with alopecia areata. V and J are TRBV29-1 and TRBJ2-7; D may correspond to TRBD1 or TRBD2 (5 bases each). The specimen was CD8+ T cells sorted from blood, collected at approximately week 52, from a patient treated with tofacitinib. The CDR3 DNA reads as TGCAGCGTTGGGGCGAGGGACGGAGCCTACGAGCAGTACTTC. Protein product: CSVGARDGAYEQYF.